The 4 T cell receptor beta chains given below trace back to one sample, sequenced in a study of cytomegalovirus exposure and HLA in healthy donors. PCR was performed using 60 Vbeta and 13 Jbeta primers. Produced via immunoSEQ multiplex PCR; TCRdb's table is partial and in-frame only. The table includes tens of thousands of clones, 80% detected once. The sequenced material came from PBMCs. The receptor source for this set is a man aged 50 to 60 in good health and CMV-seropositive.

The chain is built from TRBV14 and TRBJ1-1; 7 bases fit TRBD1. The CDR3 is made up of 13 amino acids. Germline CDR1 reads SGHDN; CDR2 reads FVKESK. V lost 4 bases, J lost 4 bases, and 3 bases stayed unmatched. CDR3: CASSLQGGTEAFF. The CDR3 nucleotides read TGTGCCAGCAGCCTGCAGGGGGGCACTGAAGCTTTCTTT.

The chain links TRBV7-3 to TRBJ2-3; TRBD2 matches at 9 bases. With 4 bases clipped from V and 3 bases from J, the junction kept 8 bases outside the gene matches. The germline V gene encodes CDR1 SGHTA and CDR2 FQGTGA. The CDR3 contains 16 residues. The CDR3, as DNA: TGTGCCAGCAGCTCCTTAGCGGGAGCTAGGACAGATACGCAGTATTTT. This translates into CASSSLAGARTDTQYF. The full variable domain, with the rest looked up from reference TRBV7-3 and TRBJ2-3, is GAGVSQTPSNKVTEKGKYVELRCDPISGHTALYWYRQSLGQGPEFLIYFQGTGAADDSGLPNDRFFAVRPEGSVSTLKIQRTERGDSAVYLCASSSLAGARTDTQYFGPGTRLTVL.

This clone was picked up one time. The chain is built from TRBV5-1 and TRBJ2-1, with D hard to call. The length of the CDR3 is 16 residues. Germline values: CDR1 SGHRS, CDR2 YFSETQ. The ends were cut back, 0 bases at V and 10 bases at J, with 20 bases in the middle. CDR3 coding DNA: TGCGCCAGCAGCTTGGATTTCGGGTCGGCGTTGAACGAGCAGTTCTTC. This gives the protein CASSLDFGSALNEQFF.

This chain links TRBV7-2 with TRBJ1-5; the match to TRBD1 covers 9 bases. Losses at the gene ends were 5 bases for V and 7 bases for J; bases not matched to a gene: 6. This CDR3 spans 14 amino acids. The germline gives CDR1 SGHTA, CDR2 FQGNSA. For the CDR3, the DNA is TGTGCCAGCAGCGGTACAGGGGGCGGGCAGCCCCAGCATTTT. Residues: CASSGTGGGQPQHF.